This TCR beta chain derives from a study of T cell responses to AZD1222 COVID-19 vaccine. General study points: Among the donors, most were white British and more were female, and clonal diversity was possibly underestimated. CD4 TCRs covered the whole spike, strongest at regions 160-218 and 743-854. Unmutated regions of variants are reportedly targeted by nearly half of spike-specific TCRs. Baseline seropositivity occurred in only 5 to 7 AZD1222 recipients.

Deletions cut 2 bases from V and 8 bases from J, with 12 bases between. Germline CDR1 is SGHTA and CDR2 is FQGNSA. CDR3 length: 13 residues. Sequencing was performed with immunoSEQ multiplex PCR; in TCRdb, only in-frame clones are kept and a portion is missing. The sample lists about 140,000 clones, about 93% occurring once. As regards this clone: Its specificity is unknown.

The material sequenced was peripheral blood, taken 28 days after the second AZD1222 dose. This TCR was sampled from an adult who received the AZD1222 COVID-19 vaccine. This chain uses TRBV7-2 with TRBJ1-2; D uncertain. The DNA of the CDR3 is TGTGCCAGCAGCTTAAGGCGTATTGGAGGCTACACCTTC. Translation: CASSLRRIGGYTF.